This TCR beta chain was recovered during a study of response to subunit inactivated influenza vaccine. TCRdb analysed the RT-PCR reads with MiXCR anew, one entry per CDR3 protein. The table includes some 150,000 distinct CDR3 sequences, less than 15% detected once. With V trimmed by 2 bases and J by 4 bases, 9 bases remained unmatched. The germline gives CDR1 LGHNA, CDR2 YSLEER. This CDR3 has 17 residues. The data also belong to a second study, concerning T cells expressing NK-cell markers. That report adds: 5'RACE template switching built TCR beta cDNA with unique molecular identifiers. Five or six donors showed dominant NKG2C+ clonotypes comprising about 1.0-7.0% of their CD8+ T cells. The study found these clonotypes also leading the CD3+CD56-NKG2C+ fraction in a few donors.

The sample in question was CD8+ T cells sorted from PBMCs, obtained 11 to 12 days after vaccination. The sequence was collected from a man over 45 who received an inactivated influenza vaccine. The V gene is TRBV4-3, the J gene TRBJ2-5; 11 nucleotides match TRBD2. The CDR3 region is CASSQRLAGGLGETQYF. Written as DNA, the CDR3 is TGCGCCAGCAGCCAACGGCTAGCGGGGGGCCTGGGAGAGACCCAGTACTTC.